Included here is one TCR beta chain sequence, with context. The data were produced by immunoSEQ multiplex PCR, yet TCRdb's version contains in-frame clones alone and is incomplete. The repertoire holds 72,000 or so clones, with around 90% as singletons. V was clipped by 4 bases and J by 2 bases, with 9 bases between them. Per germline, CDR1 SGDLS and CDR2 YYNGEE. The CDR3 contains 13 residues. This entry is derived from a study of OX40 agonist ivuxolimab in advanced cancers. As for the study in general: The study treated patients with ivuxolimab, an agonistic anti-OX40 (CD134) antibody. Hepatocellular carcinoma, melanoma, renal cell or head and neck cancer was diagnosed in the dose-escalation patients. Those enrolled were roughly 85% male, with a mean age of about 66 years and ages from 23 to 79.

Systemic immunosuppression or a history of autoimmune disease excluded patients. Sequenced material: CD4+ or CD8+ T cells sorted from blood, taken in a trial of the OX40 agonist ivuxolimab. The chain uses TRBV9 and TRBJ2-5, with D perhaps TRBD2 (5 bases). The TCR sequence derives from an adult with an advanced solid tumor such as melanoma, head and neck, liver or kidney cancer. CDR3 nucleotides: TGTGCCAGCAGCCGGGGATTACAAGAGACCCAGTACTTC. Encoded protein: CASSRGLQETQYF.